This passage covers 2 T cell receptor beta chains from one sample sequenced in a study of cytomegalovirus exposure and HLA in healthy donors. The PCR made use of 60 Vbeta and 13 Jbeta primers. Assay used: immunoSEQ multiplex PCR; TCRdb lists only in-frame clones, some missing. This sample yields approximately 160,000 clones, of which 81% are seen a single time; 1% to 1.5% belongs to the top ten. Sequencing input: PBMCs. These TCRs come from a man in his forties or fifties in good health and CMV-seropositive.

The chain couples TRBV28 to TRBJ1-5, with D tentatively TRBD1 (5 bases). There are 15 residues in the CDR3. V was clipped by 2 bases and J by 6 bases, with 14 bases between them. CDR1 and CDR2 (germline): MDHEN, SYDVKM. The chain's CDR3 is CASSLVTPGRQPQHF. The DNA for the CDR3 is TGTGCCAGCAGTTTAGTGACCCCAGGGCGTCAGCCCCAGCATTTT.

The sample holds one count of this clone. This chain links TRBV6-5 with TRBJ1-1; D is uncertain. Trimming left V 2 bases short and J 1 base short, with 11 bases between. There are 15 residues in the CDR3. Germline loops: CDR1 MNHEY, CDR2 SVGAGI. CDR3 loop: CASSYPPGPNTEAFF. CDR3 DNA sequence: TGTGCCAGCAGTTACCCGCCGGGTCCGAACACTGAAGCTTTCTTT.